This T cell receptor beta chain was identified in a study of molecular identifiers for immune sequencing clone quantification. Study background: In replicates, RNA from about 20,000 or 100,000 naive CD8 cells was split five ways, four sequenced.

Sorted inputs of 20,000 to 1,000,000 cells, with 10%, 30% or 50% RNA, yielded naive CD8 libraries. When naive CD8 T cells were sorted, they were gated as CD8+CD4-CCR7+CD45RA+. Each CDR3 protein is one row after TCRdb ran MiXCR on the PCR reads. The top ten hold around 4.2% of the sample, which has about 100,000 distinct CDR3 sequences, roughly a third seen once. This CDR3 contains 15 residues. V lost 2 bases to trimming and J lost 5 bases, with 13 bases between them. From germline, CDR1 is SGHVS and CDR2 FNYEAQ. The rearrangement links TRBV7-6 to TRBJ2-4; a possible D gene is TRBD1 (6 bases). The sequence came from a human donor in good health. Some libraries in this study had Jurkat cell RNA spiked in. Sequenced material: naive CD8+ T cells from blood, with Jurkat cell RNA spiked in. Indicated subset: FACS-sorted CD8+CD4-CCR7+CD45RA+ naive T cells. The DNA for the CDR3 is TGTGCCAGCAGCTTAATGGGGGCAGGGGAAAACATTCAGTACTTC. The encoded protein is CASSLMGAGENIQYF.